This TCR beta chain was sequenced in a study of blood T cell repertoires in COVID-19. Looking at the study overall: The cDNA or gDNA used as material had been derived from T cells, B-cell-depleted T cells, or PBMCs.

In the original workflow: How many nucleated cells were present was estimated from reference gene primer amplification. Sequencing used immunoSEQ multiplex PCR; TCRdb keeps in-frame clones, though not all of them. Clone size and the V and J calls come from that table; the DNA yielded D and trimming. The sample lists tens of thousands of clones; about 80% were seen once. The CDR3 contains 15 residues. Germline V gene sequence: CDR1 LNHDA, CDR2 SQIVND (reference sequence). Trimming at V came to 6 bases and at J to 2 bases, leaving 7 bases not matched to a gene. This sequence joins TRBV19 and TRBJ2-7; 10 positions agree with TRBD1. Sequencing used peripheral blood. The clonotype comes from a human donor in a cohort sampled during active COVID-19. This CDR3 is CASSDGQGGAYEQYF. In DNA, the CDR3 is TGTGCCAGTAGCGACGGACAGGGGGGAGCCTACGAGCAGTACTTC.